The T cell receptor (beta chain) under discussion was sequenced for a study of blood T cell repertoires in COVID-19. The wider study: Both acute and convalescent COVID-19 samples were obtained from the United States, Italy and Spain.

Germline V gives CDR1 LNHDA, CDR2 SQIVND (reference sequence). CDR3 length equals 16 residues. The germline V and J ends were trimmed by 1 base and 7 bases, with 16 bases remaining between them. Data came from immunoSEQ multiplex PCR; TCRdb stores just in-frame clones and leaves some out. This table holds 200,000 or so clones, 86% found once. The specimen sequenced was peripheral blood. The TCR sequence derives from a man aged 50-60 years with acute or convalescent COVID-19. This sequence joins TRBV19 and TRBJ1-4; D might be TRBD1 (5 bases). CDR3 amino acids: CASSIGAGALTEKLFF. The CDR3 nucleotides are TGTGCCAGTAGTATAGGTGCTGGGGCGTTGACTGAAAAACTGTTTTTT.